Sequencing of this T cell receptor (beta chain) was carried out in a study of blood T cell repertoires in COVID-19. Study overall: COVID-19 samples, acute and convalescent, were from the United States, Italy and Spain.

The CDR3 consists of 12 residues. J was trimmed by 6 bases and V by 5 bases; bases with no gene match: 3. CDR1 MNHNY and CDR2 SVGAGI come from the germline V gene (reference sequence). As processed by the authors: The assay estimated nucleated cells by amplifying reference gene primers. The repertoire was sequenced with immunoSEQ multiplex PCR; TCRdb's copy has only in-frame clones and lacks some. The DNA gave D and trimming, while V, J and clone size come from that table. The sample has around 200,000 clones; about nine tenths are singletons. The gene calls are TRBV6-6 and TRBJ1-1, with 7 bases identical to TRBD1. Sequencing used peripheral blood. The origin of this receptor is a man between 18 and 29 years old with active or convalescent COVID-19. The CDR3, as DNA: TGTGCCAGCAGTCCAGACAGGGCTGAAGCTTTCTTT. Translation: CASSPDRAEAFF.